Listed here is a single TCR beta chain. Trimming cost V 4 bases and J 0 bases, with 10 bases left between them. This CDR3 contains 16 residues. CDR1 is LNHNV and CDR2 is YYDKDF in the germline V gene (reference sequence). The sample belongs to a study of blood T cell repertoires in COVID-19. In the study overall: The United States, Italy and Spain provided the acute and convalescent COVID-19 samples.

Data came from immunoSEQ multiplex PCR; TCRdb stores just in-frame clones and leaves some out. The profile shows approximately 220,000 clones, 84% of them singletons. V usage is TRBV15 and J usage is TRBJ2-6, with D unresolved. The sequence was collected from a woman in her twenties or thirties who had recovered from COVID-19. Sequenced sample: peripheral blood. The DNA of the CDR3 is TGTGCCACCAGCACACCTAGGTTCTCTGGGGCCAACGTCCTGACTTTC. Protein product: CATSTPRFSGANVLTF.